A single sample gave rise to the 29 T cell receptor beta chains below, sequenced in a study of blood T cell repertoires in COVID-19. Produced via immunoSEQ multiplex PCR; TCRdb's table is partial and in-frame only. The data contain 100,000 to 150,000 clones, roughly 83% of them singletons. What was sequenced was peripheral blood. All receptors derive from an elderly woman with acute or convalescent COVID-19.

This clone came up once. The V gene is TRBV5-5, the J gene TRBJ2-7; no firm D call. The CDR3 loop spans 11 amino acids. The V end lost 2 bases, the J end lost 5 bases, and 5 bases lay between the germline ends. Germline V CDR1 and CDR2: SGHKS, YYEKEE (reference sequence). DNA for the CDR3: TGTGCCAGCAGCTTACTCCACGAGCAGTACTTC. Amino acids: CASSLLHEQYF.

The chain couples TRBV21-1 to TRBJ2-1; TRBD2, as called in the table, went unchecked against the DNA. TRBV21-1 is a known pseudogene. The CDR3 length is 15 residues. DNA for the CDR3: TGTGCCAGCAGAGCAAAAGGACTAGCGCATGGTGAGCAGTTCTTC. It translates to CASRAKGLAHGEQFF.

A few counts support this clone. The chain's CDR3 is CATTLRDTHQPQHF. CDR3 nucleotides: TGTGCCACCACCCTACGGGACACCCATCAGCCCCAGCATTTT. The chain uses TRBV24-1 and TRBJ1-5; tentatively, D is TRBD1 (6 bases). Germline V lookup: CDR1 KGHDR, CDR2 SFDVKD. Trimming took off 8 bases at V and 5 bases at J, with 15 bases between the two ends. This CDR3 region has 14 residues.

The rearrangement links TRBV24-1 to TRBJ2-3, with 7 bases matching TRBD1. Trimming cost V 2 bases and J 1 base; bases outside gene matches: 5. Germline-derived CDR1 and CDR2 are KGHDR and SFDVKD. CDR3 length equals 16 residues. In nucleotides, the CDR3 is TGTGCCACCAGTGATTCACTCGGACAGGGCACAGATACGCAGTATTTT. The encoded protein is CATSDSLGQGTDTQYF.

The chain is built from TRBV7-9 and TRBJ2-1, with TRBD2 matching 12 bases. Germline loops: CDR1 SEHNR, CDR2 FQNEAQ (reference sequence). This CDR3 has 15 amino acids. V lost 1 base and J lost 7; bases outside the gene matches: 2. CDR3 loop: CASSLGTSGTNEQFF. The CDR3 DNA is TGTGCCAGCAGCTTAGGGACTAGCGGGACTAATGAGCAGTTCTTC.

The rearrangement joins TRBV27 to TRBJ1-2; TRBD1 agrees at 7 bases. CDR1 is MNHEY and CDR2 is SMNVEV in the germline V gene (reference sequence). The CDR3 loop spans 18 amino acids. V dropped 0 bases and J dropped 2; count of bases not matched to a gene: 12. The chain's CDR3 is CASSLSSLRTGGNYGYTF. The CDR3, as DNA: TGTGCCAGCAGTTTATCGAGCCTCAGGACAGGAGGGAACTATGGCTACACCTTC.

The CDR3, as DNA: TGTGCCAGCAGCCCTGTGAGAAGCGGCTCCTACAATGAGCAGTTCTTC. Its translation is CASSPVRSGSYNEQFF. This chain connects TRBV5-4 to TRBJ2-1; D is possibly TRBD2 (5 bases). V was trimmed by 4 bases and J by 0 bases, leaving 14 bases between them. The CDR3 totals 16 residues. Germline V lookup: CDR1 SGHNT, CDR2 YYREEE (reference sequence).

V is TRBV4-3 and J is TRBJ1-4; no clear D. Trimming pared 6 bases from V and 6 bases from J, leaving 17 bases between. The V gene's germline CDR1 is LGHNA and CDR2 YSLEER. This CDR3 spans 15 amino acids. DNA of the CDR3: TGCGCCAGCAGTCGGAGACTCCAATGGGATGAAAAACTGTTTTTT. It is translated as CASSRRLQWDEKLFF.

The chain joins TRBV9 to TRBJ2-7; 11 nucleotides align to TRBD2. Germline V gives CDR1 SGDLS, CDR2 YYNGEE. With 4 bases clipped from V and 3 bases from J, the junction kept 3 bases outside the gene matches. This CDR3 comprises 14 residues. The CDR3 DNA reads TGTGCCAGCAGCCCCGGGACTAGCGGCTACGAGCAGTACTTC. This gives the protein CASSPGTSGYEQYF.

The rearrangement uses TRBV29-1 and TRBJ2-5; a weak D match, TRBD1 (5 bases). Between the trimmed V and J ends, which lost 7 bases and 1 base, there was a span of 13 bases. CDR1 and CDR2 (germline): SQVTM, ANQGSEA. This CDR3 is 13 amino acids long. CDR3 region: CSAVDRGQETQYF. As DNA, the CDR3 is TGCAGCGCCGTTGACAGAGGCCAAGAGACCCAGTACTTC.

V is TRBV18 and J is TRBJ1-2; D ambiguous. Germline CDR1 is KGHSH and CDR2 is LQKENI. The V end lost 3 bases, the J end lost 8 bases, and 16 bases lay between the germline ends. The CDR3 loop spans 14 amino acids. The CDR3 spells CASSPLKVSEGYTF. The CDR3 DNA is TGTGCCAGCTCACCTTTAAAAGTGTCGGAGGGCTACACCTTC.

The CDR3 protein is CASSRTPNTEAFF. The CDR3 nucleotides read TGTGCCAGCAGTCGAACACCGAACACTGAAGCTTTCTTT. V usage is TRBV14 and J usage is TRBJ1-1; D gene uncertain. Germline V gene lookup returns CDR1 SGHDN and CDR2 FVKESK. The CDR3 sequence is 13 residues long. V was shortened by 6 bases and J by 1 base, with 9 bases between the two germline ends.

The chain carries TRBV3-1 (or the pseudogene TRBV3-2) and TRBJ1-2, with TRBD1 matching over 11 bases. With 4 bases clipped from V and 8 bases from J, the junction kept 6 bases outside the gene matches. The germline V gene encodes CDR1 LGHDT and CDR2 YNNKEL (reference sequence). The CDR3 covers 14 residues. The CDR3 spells CASSLRTGGRGYTF. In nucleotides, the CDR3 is TGTGCCAGCAGCCTAAGGACAGGGGGCAGGGGCTACACCTTC.

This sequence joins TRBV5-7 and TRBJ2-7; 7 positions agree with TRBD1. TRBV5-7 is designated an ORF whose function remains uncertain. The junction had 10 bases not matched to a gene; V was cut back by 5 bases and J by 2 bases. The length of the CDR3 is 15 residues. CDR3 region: CASSPWGQKPYEQYF. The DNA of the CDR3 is TGTGCCAGCAGTCCCTGGGGACAGAAACCCTACGAGCAGTACTTC.

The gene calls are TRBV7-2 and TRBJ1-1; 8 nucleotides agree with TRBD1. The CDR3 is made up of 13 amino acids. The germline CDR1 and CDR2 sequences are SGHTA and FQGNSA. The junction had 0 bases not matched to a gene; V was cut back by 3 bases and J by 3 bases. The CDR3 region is CASSLTGDTEAFF. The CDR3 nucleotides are TGTGCCAGCAGCTTGACAGGGGACACTGAAGCTTTCTTT. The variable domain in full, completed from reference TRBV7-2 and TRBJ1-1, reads GAGVSQSPSNKVTEKGKDVELRCDPISGHTALYWYRQSLGQGLEFLIYFQGNSAPDKSGLPSDRFSAERTGGSVSTLTIQRTQQEDSAVYLCASSLTGDTEAFFGQGTRLTVV.

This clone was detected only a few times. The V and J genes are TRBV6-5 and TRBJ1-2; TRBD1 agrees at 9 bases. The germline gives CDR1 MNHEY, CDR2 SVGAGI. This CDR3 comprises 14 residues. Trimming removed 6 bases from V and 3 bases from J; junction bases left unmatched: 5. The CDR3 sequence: CASSPDRGDYGYTF. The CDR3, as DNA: TGTGCCAGCAGCCCCGACAGGGGGGACTATGGCTACACCTTC.

The CDR3, as DNA: TGTGCCTGGAGGGCAGGGGGCGATAACAATCAGCCCCAGCATTTT. It encodes CAWRAGGDNNQPQHF. This chain links TRBV30 with TRBJ1-5; 8 nucleotides align to TRBD1. In germline, CDR1 is GTSNPN, CDR2 SVGIG (reference sequence). The CDR3 runs 15 residues. The V gene end was trimmed by 3 bases and the J gene end by 3 bases; junction bases not matched to a gene: 7.

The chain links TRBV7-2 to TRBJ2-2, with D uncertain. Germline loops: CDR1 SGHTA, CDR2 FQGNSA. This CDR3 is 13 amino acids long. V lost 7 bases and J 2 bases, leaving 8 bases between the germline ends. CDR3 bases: TGTGCCAGCACCCTACTAAACACCGGGGAGCTGTTTTTT. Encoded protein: CASTLLNTGELFF. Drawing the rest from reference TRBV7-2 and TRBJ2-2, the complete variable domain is GAGVSQSPSNKVTEKGKDVELRCDPISGHTALYWYRQSLGQGLEFLIYFQGNSAPDKSGLPSDRFSAERTGGSVSTLTIQRTQQEDSAVYLCASTLLNTGELFFGEGSRLTVL.

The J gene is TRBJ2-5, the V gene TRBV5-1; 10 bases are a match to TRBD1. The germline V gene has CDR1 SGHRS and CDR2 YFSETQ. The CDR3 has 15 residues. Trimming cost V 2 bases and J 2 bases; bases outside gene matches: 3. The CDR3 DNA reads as TGCGCCAGCAGCTTCGACAGGGGGCGACAAGAGACCCAGTACTTC. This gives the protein CASSFDRGRQETQYF.

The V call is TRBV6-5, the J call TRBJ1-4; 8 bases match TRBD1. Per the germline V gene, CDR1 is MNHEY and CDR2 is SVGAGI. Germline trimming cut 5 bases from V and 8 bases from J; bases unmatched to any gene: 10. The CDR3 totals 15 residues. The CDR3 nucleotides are TGTGCCAGCAGTAAACGTGGACAGGGCGGGGAAAAACTGTTTTTT. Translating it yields CASSKRGQGGEKLFF.

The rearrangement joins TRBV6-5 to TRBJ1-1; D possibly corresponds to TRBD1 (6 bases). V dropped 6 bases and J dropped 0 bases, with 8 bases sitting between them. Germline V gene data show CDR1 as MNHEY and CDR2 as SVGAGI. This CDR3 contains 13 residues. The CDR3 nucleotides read TGTGCCAGCAGAGGACAGATGAACACTGAAGCTTTCTTT. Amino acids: CASRGQMNTEAFF.

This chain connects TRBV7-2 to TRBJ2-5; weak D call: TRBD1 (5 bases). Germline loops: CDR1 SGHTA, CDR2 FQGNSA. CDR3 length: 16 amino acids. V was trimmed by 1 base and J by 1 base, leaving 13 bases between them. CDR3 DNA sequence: TGTGCCAGCAGCTTAGGGGCAGTAACAGGCCAAGAGACCCAGTACTTC. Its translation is CASSLGAVTGQETQYF.

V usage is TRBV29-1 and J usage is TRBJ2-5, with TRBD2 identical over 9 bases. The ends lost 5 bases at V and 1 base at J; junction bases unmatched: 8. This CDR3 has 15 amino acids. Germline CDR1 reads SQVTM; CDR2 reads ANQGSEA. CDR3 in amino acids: CSVKGASGVQETQYF. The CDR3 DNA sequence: TGCAGCGTTAAAGGGGCTAGCGGGGTCCAAGAGACCCAGTACTTC.

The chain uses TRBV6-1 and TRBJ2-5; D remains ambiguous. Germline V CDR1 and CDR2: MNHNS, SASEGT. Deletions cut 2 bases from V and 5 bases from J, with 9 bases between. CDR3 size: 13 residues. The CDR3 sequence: CASSELFEETQYF. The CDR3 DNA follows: TGTGCCAGCAGTGAACTTTTTGAGGAGACCCAGTACTTC.

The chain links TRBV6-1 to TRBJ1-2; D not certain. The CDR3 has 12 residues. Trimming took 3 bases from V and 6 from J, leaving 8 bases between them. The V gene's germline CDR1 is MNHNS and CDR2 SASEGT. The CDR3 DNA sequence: TGTGCCAGCAGTGATTGGCACAATGGCTACACCTTC. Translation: CASSDWHNGYTF.

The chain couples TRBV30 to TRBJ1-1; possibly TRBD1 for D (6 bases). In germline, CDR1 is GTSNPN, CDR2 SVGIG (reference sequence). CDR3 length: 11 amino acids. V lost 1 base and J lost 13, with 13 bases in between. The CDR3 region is CAWSARGGVFF. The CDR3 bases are TGTGCCTGGAGTGCCCGAGGGGGTGTTTTCTTT.

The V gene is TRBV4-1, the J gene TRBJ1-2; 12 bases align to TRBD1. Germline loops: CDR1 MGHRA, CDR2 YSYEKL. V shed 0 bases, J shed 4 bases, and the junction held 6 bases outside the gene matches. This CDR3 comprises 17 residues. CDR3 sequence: CASSQDWDRGRAYGYTF. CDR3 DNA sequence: TGCGCCAGCAGCCAAGACTGGGACAGGGGGCGCGCCTATGGCTACACCTTC.

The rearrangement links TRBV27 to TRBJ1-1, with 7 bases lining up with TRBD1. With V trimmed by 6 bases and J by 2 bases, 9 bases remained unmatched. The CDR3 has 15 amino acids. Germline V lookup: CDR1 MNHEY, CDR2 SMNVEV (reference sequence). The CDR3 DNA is TGTGCCAGCAGCCTAACCGGGACAGCAAACACTGAAGCTTTCTTT. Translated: CASSLTGTANTEAFF.

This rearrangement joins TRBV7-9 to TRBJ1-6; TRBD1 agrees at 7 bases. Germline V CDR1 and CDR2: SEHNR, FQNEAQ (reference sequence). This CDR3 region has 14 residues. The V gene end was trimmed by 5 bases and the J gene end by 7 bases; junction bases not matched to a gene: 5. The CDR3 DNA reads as TGTGCCAGCAGCCACACGACAGGGAATTCACCCCTCCACTTT. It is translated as CASSHTTGNSPLHF.